This T cell receptor beta chain was profiled in a study of patients and donors after allogeneic stem cell transplantation. TCRdb reprocessed the RT-PCR reads via MiXCR and lists one record per CDR3 protein. The table includes about 210,000 distinct CDR3 sequences, 38% detected once. CDR1 is DFQATT and CDR2 is SNEGSKA in the germline V gene (reference sequence). Trimming pared 6 bases from V and 2 bases from J, leaving 16 bases between. There are 14 residues in the CDR3. This clonotype was seen more than once but under ten times. Sequenced sample: blood, either unsorted or a sorted T cell fraction (not recorded which). The sequence derives from a human donor who was either an allogeneic HSCT recipient or a stem cell or donor lymphocyte infusion donor (not recorded which). It is not recorded whose cells these are; they may come from a transplant donor. V usage is TRBV20-1 and J usage is TRBJ1-1, with D possibly being TRBD1 (5 bases). The chain's CDR3 is CSATRGRPNTEAFF. In DNA, the CDR3 is TGCAGTGCAACGAGGGGTCGGCCCAACACTGAAGCTTTCTTT.